The text below deals with one T cell receptor beta chain. Its antigen is unknown. Using roughly 180 ng DNA, tens of thousands of T cell genomes, the sorted-subset replicate PCRs were run. TCRdb's copy holds only in-frame clones and misses some; the assay was immunoSEQ multiplex PCR. Here the sample spans roughly 2,300,000 clones, around 93% being singletons. Germline trimming cut 0 bases from V and 1 base from J; bases unmatched to any gene: 12. The CDR3 has 18 amino acids. CDR1 is SGDLS, CDR2 YYNGEE, per germline. Each sample came from a Caucasian adult donor living in Nashville, Tennessee. These data belong to a study of shared clonotypes between healthy human individuals. Study-level results: Relative to memory subsets, naive subsets generally showed larger estimated richness. The study found approximately 5% of naive CD4 clonotypes shared across four donors.

This sequence originates from a man aged 18-30 years in good health. Some clones in this sample may be carry-over from other donors' samples. Sequenced input: naive CD4+ T cells from PBMCs. As to subset: CD45RA+ positively selected. The chain links TRBV9 to TRBJ1-2; 7 bases are shared with TRBD1. CDR3 DNA: TGTGCCAGCAGCGTAGACCCCAGATTGGGACAGATTAACTATGGCTACACCTTC. It codes for CASSVDPRLGQINYGYTF.